This TCR beta chain is from a study of vaccination and CD4 T cells after COVID-19 (dated 2022 in TCRdb). Study-wide context: The convalescent cohort included six males and four females, with two Hispanic individuals, seven Caucasians, two Asians and one multiracial person. Two doses of either the Pfizer-BioNTech BNT162b2 vaccine (n=8) or the Moderna mRNA-1273 vaccine (n=2) were administered to participants. Post-COVID blood samples from convalescent patients were collected a median of 101 days after diagnosis, with a range of roughly 35 to 180 days. Post-vaccine blood samples were obtained a median of approximately 70 days after the second vaccine dose, with a range of roughly 12 to 250 days. The cultures were stimulated with overlapping spike peptide pools from SARS-CoV-2 and from the common cold coronaviruses HCoV-NL63, HCoV-OC43 and HCoV-229E. Control cultures received a CEFX viral epitope pool as the positive control, an HIV-1 Nef peptide pool as the negative control, or no peptide. In approximately ten COVID-19 convalescent patients and a handful of infection-naive healthy vaccine recipients, the spike-specific CD4+ TCR repertoire before mRNA vaccination was compared with the repertoire after mRNA vaccination. An earlier paper using these donors assessed, at the TCR clonotype level, memory CD4+ T cell crossreactivity between SARS-CoV-2 and common cold coronavirus spike proteins. Beyond this particular receptor, the publication reports: Among the post-vaccine SARS-CoV-2-reactive clones in convalescent patients, a median roughly 85% showed up only after vaccination, which suggests vaccine-specific priming. The study included relatively few convalescent patients and did not analyze early timepoints after natural infection. The median number of SARS-CoV-2-reactive clonotypes rose from around 21 after infection to 35 to 45 after vaccination, but the change was not significant. Of the vaccine-specific clones in convalescent patients, 304 of 307, or nearly all, reacted only to SARS-CoV-2 spike and did not cross-react with common cold coronaviruses.

With regard to this clonotype: What this receptor recognizes is not known. Base qualities are not recorded, but no much larger clone differs from it by a single base.

The germline V gene provides CDR1 SNHLY and CDR2 FYNNEI. V is trimmed back by 7 bases and J by 9 bases, and the junction contains 10 bases that no gene match accounts for. The CDR3 measures 13 amino acids from cysteine to phenylalanine. This entry keeps only the CDR3 DNA: 39 bases, framed from base 1. The sample's treatment or condition label, in plain terms: roughly ten-day PBMC culture with coronavirus spike peptide pools or control peptides (ViraFEST assay). CD4+ T cells from unexposed donors were collected before the COVID-19 pandemic (2011-2018). The ViraFEST assay was used in the study, in which antigen-specific T cells were expanded with peptide pools and expanded clonotypes were subsequently identified by TCR sequencing. About 2 million PBMCs per well were cultured in IMDM with approximately 5.5% human AB serum and about 9.7 IU/ml IL-2, plus 10 ug/ml peptide pools. Half of the culture medium was replaced with fresh IL-2-containing medium on days 3 and 7. CD4+ T cells were isolated after less than twelve days of culture through negative selection using the EasySep CD4+ T cell isolation kit. As cell numbers permitted, CD4+ T cells from unexposed donors were tested for reactivity to SARS-CoV-2 S and N and to four common cold coronavirus spike pools. PBMCs were separated from whole blood using Ficoll-Paque Plus gradient centrifugation and then either used fresh or cryopreserved at -140C. Each culture condition was generally run in triplicate wells. The leukapheresis product for the unexposed donors was obtained through commercial purchase.

Library preparation used PCR. DNA from cultured CD4+ T cells was subjected to TCR sequencing with the Oncomine TCR Beta short-read assay at the Johns Hopkins FTIC core. The QIAamp micro DNA kit was used to extract genomic DNA from the cultured CD4+ T cells. Oncomine TCR Beta libraries made from cultured CD4+ T cells were pooled using unique dual indexes and sequenced on an Illumina iSeq 100. As for how the authors treated the data: Non-productive sequences were removed, and CDR3s that did not start with C, did not end with F or W, or were shorter than 7 amino acids were discarded. Antigen-specific clonotypes were identified using the MANAFEST web application through comparison of peptide-stimulated wells with reference and other culture wells. To be called positive, a clone needed an FDR below 0.05, an odds ratio above 5, and a productive frequency above 0.1% in at least two of three replicate wells. A clonotype counted as cross-reactive if it showed significant expansion both in the SARS-CoV-2 spike wells and in at least one common cold coronavirus spike condition. Similarity between CDR3 sequences was evaluated in R version 3.6.1 using Levenshtein distances (stringdist) and unrooted phylogenetic trees (ape). The public reads were reprocessed in TCRdb via fastp at Q25 and MiXCR, keeping in-frame beta chains. When rows share a CDR3 protein, they turn into one entry using the most common DNA and genes. V and J calls and clone size were set by TCRdb, not the authors. The sample table lists some 9,700 distinct CDR3 sequences, roughly 36% of them with a count of one. The ten largest clonotypes hold approximately 15% of the sample.

The TCR sequence derives from a human donor in good health. The rearranged chain carries TRBV2 and TRBJ2-3, and 7 junctional nucleotides match TRBD1. Sequencing input: CD4+ T cells from blood, cultured in vitro. CDR3 sequence: CASTRLQGITQYF. The bases are TGTGCCAGCACCCGCCTACAGGGGATAACGCAGTATTTT.